The 14 T cell receptor beta chains presented below share a single source sample, sequenced in a study of human T cells and chemical hapten exposure (dated by TCRdb to 2020 to 2022). Reading the label with the study, this specimen's time point is: patch test 3, about 24 weeks after DPC sensitization. This sample's treatment or condition label indicates: therapeutic diphenylcyclopropenone sensitization with weekly scalp DPC. Library preparation was by RACE. The reads were generated on a NextSeq 500. TCRdb applied fastp at Q25 and MiXCR to the public reads, then kept only in-frame beta chains. A single entry per CDR3 protein holds the most common genes and DNA from its merged rows. The sample table records roughly 200,000 distinct CDR3 sequences; around a quarter of these occur just once. The leading ten clones occupy about 2.3% of the sample. The sequencing here drew on whole blood, taken in connection with sensitization to the hapten diphenylcyclopropenone (DPC). These receptors all stem from a woman between 40 and 50 years old with alopecia areata. Some clones in this sample may be carry-over from other donors' samples.

The gene calls are TRBV29-1 and TRBJ2-5, with 8 bases aligning to TRBD1. This CDR3 region has 12 residues. Germline V lookup: CDR1 SQVTM, CDR2 ANQGSEA. Germline trimming cut 5 bases from V and 9 bases from J; bases unmatched to any gene: 8. This chain's CDR3 is CSVRQGPVAQYF. In DNA form, the CDR3 reads TGCAGCGTTCGACAGGGGCCAGTTGCCCAGTACTTC.

The chain is built from TRBV6-6 and TRBJ1-1; D perhaps matches TRBD1 (5 bases). Germline assignment: CDR1 MNHNY and CDR2 SVGAGI (reference sequence). V was pared by 0 bases and J by 9 bases, with 11 bases between. The CDR3 consists of 13 residues. DNA of the CDR3: TGTGCCAGCAGTTACTCGGACATAAGCAAAGCTTTCTTT. It is translated as CASSYSDISKAFF.

This clonotype was observed a few times. The chain carries TRBV28 and TRBJ2-3; D possibly uses TRBD1 or TRBD2 (6 bases each). This CDR3 comprises 15 residues. Trimming took 5 bases from V and 0 from J, leaving 12 bases between them. CDR1 is MDHEN, CDR2 SYDVKM, per germline. CDR3 in DNA: TGTGCCAGCAGTGCCCGGGGGCTTAGCACAGATACGCAGTATTTT. Translating gives CASSARGLSTDTQYF.

Here the CDR3 reads CASSRWGPVNQPQHF. The CDR3 DNA is TGCGCCAGCAGCCGGTGGGGACCGGTCAATCAGCCCCAGCATTTT. The chain employs TRBV4-1 and TRBJ1-5; D possibly corresponds to TRBD1 (5 bases). Germline CDR1 MGHRA, CDR2 YSYEKL. V was clipped by 4 bases and J by 3 bases, with 13 bases between them. This CDR3 is built from 15 residues.

V usage is TRBV12-3 or TRBV12-4 and J usage is TRBJ2-1; TRBD2 agrees at 8 bases. After removal of 7 bases from V and 4 bases from J, the junction contained 12 bases not matched to a gene. The CDR3 loop spans 16 amino acids. CDR3 amino acids: CASTFIGGGRYNEQFF. For the CDR3, the DNA is TGTGCCAGCACCTTCATCGGGGGGGGGCGATACAATGAGCAGTTCTTC.

This clonotype appeared a few times. The CDR3 sequence is CASSQRTAGGELFF. The CDR3 DNA sequence: TGCGCCAGCAGCCAGAGGACAGCAGGCGGGGAGCTGTTTTTT. V usage is TRBV4-3 and J usage is TRBJ2-2; possibly TRBD1 for D (6 bases). Trimming stripped 3 bases from V and 7 bases from J, with 12 bases between. This CDR3 comprises 14 residues. From germline, CDR1 is LGHNA and CDR2 YSLEER.

The sample holds a few counts of this clonotype. The CDR3 protein is CASSQESGRHYEQYF. CDR3 coding DNA: TGCGCCAGCAGCCAAGAAAGCGGGAGGCACTACGAGCAGTACTTC. The rearrangement uses TRBV4-3 and TRBJ2-7; TRBD2 agrees at 9 bases. Trimming cost V 0 bases and J 3 bases; bases outside gene matches: 3. Germline V gives CDR1 LGHNA, CDR2 YSLEER. The CDR3 runs to 15 residues.

This clonotype occurred a few times. The chain joins TRBV27 to TRBJ2-1; 13 positions match TRBD2. After removal of 4 bases from V and 9 bases from J, the junction contained 3 bases not matched to a gene. The germline V gene encodes CDR1 MNHEY and CDR2 SMNVEV (reference sequence). The CDR3 loop spans 14 amino acids. The CDR3 here is CASSSGLAGFEQFF. DNA of the CDR3: TGTGCCAGCAGTTCGGGACTAGCGGGATTTGAGCAGTTCTTC.

This clonotype came up a few times. The chain recombines TRBV28 with TRBJ2-7; D ambiguous. Deletions cut 1 base from V and 2 bases from J, with 12 bases between. In germline, CDR1 is MDHEN, CDR2 SYDVKM. The CDR3 sequence is 15 residues long. The CDR3 DNA sequence: TGTGCCAGCAGTTTATATCTGGGGTCGACCTACGAGCAGTACTTC. Protein sequence: CASSLYLGSTYEQYF.

The chain employs TRBV27 and TRBJ2-1; TRBD1 matches 8 bases. V lost 6 bases, J lost 6 bases, and 4 bases stayed unmatched. The CDR3 has 13 residues. Germline V lookup: CDR1 MNHEY, CDR2 SMNVEV (reference sequence). The CDR3 nucleotides read TGTGCCAGCAGACCGCAGGGGGCCAATGAGCAGTTCTTC. Protein sequence: CASRPQGANEQFF.

This clonotype was recorded a few times. The chain links TRBV4-1 to TRBJ2-2; the match to TRBD2 covers 13 bases. The J segment lost 1 base and the V segment lost 1 base, leaving 0 bases of the junction unmatched. This CDR3 has 17 residues. Germline V CDR1 and CDR2: MGHRA, YSYEKL. The CDR3 region has the DNA TGCGCCAGCAGCCAAGGGACTAGCGGGGGGAACACCGGGGAGCTGTTTTTT. Translating it yields CASSQGTSGGNTGELFF.

The chain links TRBV28 to TRBJ2-1; no clear D. V lost 3 bases, J lost 0 bases, and 15 bases lay in between. Germline lookup yields CDR1 MDHEN and CDR2 SYDVKM. The CDR3 loop spans 17 amino acids. DNA for the CDR3: TGTGCCAGCAGTTTTCCCTTACAGTCTTACTCCTACAATGAGCAGTTCTTC. It yields the protein CASSFPLQSYSYNEQFF. The entire variable domain, with the rest obtained from reference TRBV28 and TRBJ2-1, is as follows: DVKVTQSSRYLVKRTGEKVFLECVQDMDHENMFWYRQDPGLGLRLIYFSYDVKMKEKGDIPEGYSVSREKKERFSLILESASTNQTSMYLCASSFPLQSYSYNEQFFGPGTRLTVL.

The rearrangement uses TRBV10-3 and TRBJ1-3, with 9 bases that match TRBD1. V lost 0 bases, J lost 7 bases, and 4 bases stayed unmatched. There are 15 residues in the CDR3. Germline assignment: CDR1 ENHRY and CDR2 SYGVKD. In DNA, the CDR3 is TGTGCCATCAGTGAGTCGGACAGGGGAAGGAACACCATATATTTT. Translated: CAISESDRGRNTIYF.

A note on this clonotype: One junction end disagrees with the germline gene, perhaps due to a read error. This sequence joins TRBV29-1 and TRBJ1-2; the match to TRBD1 covers 7 bases. The CDR3 totals 14 residues. Germline assignment: CDR1 SQVTM and CDR2 ANQGSEA. The CDR3 DNA is TGCAGCGTTCAAGACAGGGCGAAGATCTATGGCTACACCTTC. The encoded protein is CSVQDRAKIYGYTF.